Sequencing of this TCR beta chain was carried out in a study of persistence of HIV-infected CD4 T cells. As for the study in general: A couple of participants gave one leukapheresis sample; others gave up to roughly 180 mL blood repeatedly.

Cells were stimulated with CMV-infected fibroblast lysates at around 9.1 ug/mL. CD40L/CD69 double-negative CD45RO-high memory CD4+ T cells were collected. These HIV-1-infected adults initiated suppressive ART in chronic infection. Findings and caveats of the study: CMV- and Gag-responding cells had lower TCRbeta richness than CD3/CD28-responding cells. The rare CMV-responding cells with HIV-1 proviruses were not separately TCR-sequenced.

The immunoSEQ assay was version 4, run in survey mode. Produced via immunoSEQ multiplex PCR; TCRdb's table is partial and in-frame only. Altogether fewer than 40,000 clones are present, 82% being singletons, with the ten largest covering roughly 6.7%. The table lists this clone with a few counts. What it binds is not known. The V end lost 4 bases, the J end lost 3 bases, and 12 bases lay between the germline ends. Germline V gene sequence: CDR1 KGHDR, CDR2 SFDVKD. The CDR3 has 15 amino acids. The TCR originated in an adult woman with HIV who was CMV-seropositive. V usage is TRBV24-1 and J usage is TRBJ1-5, with a tentative D call TRBD1 (6 bases). Material: CD4+ T cells sorted from PBMCs after approximately 19-hour stimulation, obtained from a patient who received antiretroviral therapy. As DNA, the CDR3 is TGTGCCACCAGTGACCAAGACAGGCCCAATCAGCCCCAGCATTTT. Protein sequence: CATSDQDRPNQPQHF.